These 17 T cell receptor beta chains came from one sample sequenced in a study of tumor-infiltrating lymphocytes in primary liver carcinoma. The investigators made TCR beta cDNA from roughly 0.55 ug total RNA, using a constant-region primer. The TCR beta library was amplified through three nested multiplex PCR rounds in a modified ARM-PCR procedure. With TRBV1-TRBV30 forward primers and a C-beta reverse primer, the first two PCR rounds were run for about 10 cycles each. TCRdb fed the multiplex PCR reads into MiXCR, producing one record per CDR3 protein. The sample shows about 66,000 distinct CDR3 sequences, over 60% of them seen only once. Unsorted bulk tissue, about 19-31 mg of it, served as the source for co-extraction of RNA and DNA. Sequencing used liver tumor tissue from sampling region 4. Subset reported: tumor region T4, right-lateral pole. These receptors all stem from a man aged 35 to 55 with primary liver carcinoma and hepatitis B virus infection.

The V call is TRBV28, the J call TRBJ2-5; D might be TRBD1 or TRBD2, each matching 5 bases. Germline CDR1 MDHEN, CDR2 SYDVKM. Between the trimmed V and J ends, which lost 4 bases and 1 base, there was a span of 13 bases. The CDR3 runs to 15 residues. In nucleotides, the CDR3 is TGTGCCAGCAGTTGGGGATGGGGGACCCAAGAGACCCAGTACTTC. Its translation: CASSWGWGTQETQYF.

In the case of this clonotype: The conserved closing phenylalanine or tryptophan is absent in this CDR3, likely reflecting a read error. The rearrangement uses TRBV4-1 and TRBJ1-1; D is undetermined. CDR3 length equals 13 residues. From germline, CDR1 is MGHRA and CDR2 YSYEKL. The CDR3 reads CAGSHPLNTEAFL. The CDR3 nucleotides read TGCGCCGGCAGCCATCCCCTGAACACTGAAGCTTTCCTT.

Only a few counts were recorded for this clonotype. The CDR3 DNA follows: TGTGCCAGCAGCTTGGTTTCACGTGAAGGAGAGCAGTACTTC. This encodes CASSLVSREGEQYF. The chain has TRBV5-5 and TRBJ2-7, with D hard to call. V was clipped by 0 bases and J by 7 bases, with 14 bases between them. Germline V gene sequence: CDR1 SGHKS, CDR2 YYEKEE (reference sequence). The CDR3 has 14 residues.

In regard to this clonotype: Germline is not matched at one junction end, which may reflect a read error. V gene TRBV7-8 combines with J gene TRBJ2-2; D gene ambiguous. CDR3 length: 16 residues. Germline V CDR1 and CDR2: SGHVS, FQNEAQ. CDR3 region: CVSSLTRGANTGELFF. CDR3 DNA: TGTGTCAGCAGCTTAACGAGAGGCGCGAACACCGGGGAGCTGTTTTTT.

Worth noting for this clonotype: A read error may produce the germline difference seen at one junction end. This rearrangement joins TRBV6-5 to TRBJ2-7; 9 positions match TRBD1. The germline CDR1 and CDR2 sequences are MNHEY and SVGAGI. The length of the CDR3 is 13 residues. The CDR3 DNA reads TGTGTCAGCACTGTTTCACAGGGGGCAAAGCAGTACTTC. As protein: CVSTVSQGAKQYF.

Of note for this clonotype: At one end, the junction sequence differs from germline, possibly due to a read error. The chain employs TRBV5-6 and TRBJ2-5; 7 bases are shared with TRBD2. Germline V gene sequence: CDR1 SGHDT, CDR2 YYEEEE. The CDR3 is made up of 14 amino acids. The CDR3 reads CASTLYAGEEIQYF. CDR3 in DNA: TGTGCCAGCACCTTGTATGCGGGAGAAGAGATCCAGTACTTC.

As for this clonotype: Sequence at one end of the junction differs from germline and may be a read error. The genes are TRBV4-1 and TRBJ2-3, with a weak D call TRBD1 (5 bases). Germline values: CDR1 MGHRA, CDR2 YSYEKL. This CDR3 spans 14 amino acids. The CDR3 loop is CASSQVTRGDTQCF. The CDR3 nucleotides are TGCGCAAGCAGCCAAGTCACAAGGGGTGATACGCAGTGTTTT.

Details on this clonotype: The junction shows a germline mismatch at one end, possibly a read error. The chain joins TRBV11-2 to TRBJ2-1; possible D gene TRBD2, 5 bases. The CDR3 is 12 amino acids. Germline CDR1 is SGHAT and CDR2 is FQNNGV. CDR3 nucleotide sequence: TGTGCCAGTAGCGTCAATTACAATGTGCAGTTCTTC. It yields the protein CASSVNYNVQFF.

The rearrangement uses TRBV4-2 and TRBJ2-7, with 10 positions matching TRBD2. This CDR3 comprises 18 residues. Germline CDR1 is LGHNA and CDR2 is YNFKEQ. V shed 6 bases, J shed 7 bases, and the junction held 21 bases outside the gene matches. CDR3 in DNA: TGTGCCAGCAGTGGAAAGCCGGGACCAGCGGGAGGGCCACAGGAGCAGTACTTC. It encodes CASSGKPGPAGGPQEQYF.

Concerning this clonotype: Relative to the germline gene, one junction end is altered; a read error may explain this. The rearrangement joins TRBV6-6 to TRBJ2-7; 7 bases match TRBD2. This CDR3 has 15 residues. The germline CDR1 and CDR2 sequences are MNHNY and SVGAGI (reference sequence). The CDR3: CASNSGREVSYEKYF. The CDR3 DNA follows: TGTGCCAGCAATTCTGGCCGGGAGGTCTCCTACGAGAAGTACTTC.

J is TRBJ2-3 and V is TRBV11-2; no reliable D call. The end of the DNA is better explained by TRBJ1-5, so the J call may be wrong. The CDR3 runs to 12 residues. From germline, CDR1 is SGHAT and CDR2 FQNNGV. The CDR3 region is CASSASTDTQHF. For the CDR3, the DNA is TGTGCCAGTAGCGCTAGCACAGATACGCAGCATTTT.

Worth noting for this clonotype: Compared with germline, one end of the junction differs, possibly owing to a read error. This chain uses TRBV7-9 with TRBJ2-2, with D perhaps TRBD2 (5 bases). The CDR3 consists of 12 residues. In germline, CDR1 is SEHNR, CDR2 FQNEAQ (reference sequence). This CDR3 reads CASTSNTGKLFF. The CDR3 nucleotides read TGTGCCAGCACGTCGAACACCGGGAAGCTGTTTTTT.

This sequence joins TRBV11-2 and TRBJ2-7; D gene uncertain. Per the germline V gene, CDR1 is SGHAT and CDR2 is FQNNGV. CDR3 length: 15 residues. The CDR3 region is CVRSFMRDPDYEQYF. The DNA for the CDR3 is TGTGTCAGAAGCTTCATGAGAGATCCGGACTACGAGCAGTACTTC.

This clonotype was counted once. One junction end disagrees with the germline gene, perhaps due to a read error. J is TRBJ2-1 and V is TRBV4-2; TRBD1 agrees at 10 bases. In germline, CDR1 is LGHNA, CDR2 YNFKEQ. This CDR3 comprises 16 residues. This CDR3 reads CASNHAGGQGNNEQFF. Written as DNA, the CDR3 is TGCGCCAGCAACCACGCCGGGGGACAGGGGAACAATGAGCAGTTCTTC.

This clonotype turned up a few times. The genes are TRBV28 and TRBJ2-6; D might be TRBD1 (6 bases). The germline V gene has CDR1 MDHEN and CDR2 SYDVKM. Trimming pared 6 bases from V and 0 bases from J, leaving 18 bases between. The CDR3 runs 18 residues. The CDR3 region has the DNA TGTGCCAGCAGCAGGGGTGAGACCGTCCTCTCTGGGGCCAACGTCCTGACTTTC. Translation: CASSRGETVLSGANVLTF.

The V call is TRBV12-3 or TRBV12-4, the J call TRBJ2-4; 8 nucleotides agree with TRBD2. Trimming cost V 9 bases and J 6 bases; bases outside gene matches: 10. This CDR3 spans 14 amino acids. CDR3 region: CASKRAGERNIQYF. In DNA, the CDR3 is TGTGCCAGTAAGAGAGCGGGAGAGCGAAACATTCAGTACTTC.

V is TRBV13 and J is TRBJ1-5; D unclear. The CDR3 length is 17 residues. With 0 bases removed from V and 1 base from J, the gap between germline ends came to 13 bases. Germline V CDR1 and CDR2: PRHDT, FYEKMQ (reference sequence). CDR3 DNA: TGTGCCAGCAGCTTAGGGCATTCGGGTGCGAGCAATCAGCCCCAGCATTTT. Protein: CASSLGHSGASNQPQHF.